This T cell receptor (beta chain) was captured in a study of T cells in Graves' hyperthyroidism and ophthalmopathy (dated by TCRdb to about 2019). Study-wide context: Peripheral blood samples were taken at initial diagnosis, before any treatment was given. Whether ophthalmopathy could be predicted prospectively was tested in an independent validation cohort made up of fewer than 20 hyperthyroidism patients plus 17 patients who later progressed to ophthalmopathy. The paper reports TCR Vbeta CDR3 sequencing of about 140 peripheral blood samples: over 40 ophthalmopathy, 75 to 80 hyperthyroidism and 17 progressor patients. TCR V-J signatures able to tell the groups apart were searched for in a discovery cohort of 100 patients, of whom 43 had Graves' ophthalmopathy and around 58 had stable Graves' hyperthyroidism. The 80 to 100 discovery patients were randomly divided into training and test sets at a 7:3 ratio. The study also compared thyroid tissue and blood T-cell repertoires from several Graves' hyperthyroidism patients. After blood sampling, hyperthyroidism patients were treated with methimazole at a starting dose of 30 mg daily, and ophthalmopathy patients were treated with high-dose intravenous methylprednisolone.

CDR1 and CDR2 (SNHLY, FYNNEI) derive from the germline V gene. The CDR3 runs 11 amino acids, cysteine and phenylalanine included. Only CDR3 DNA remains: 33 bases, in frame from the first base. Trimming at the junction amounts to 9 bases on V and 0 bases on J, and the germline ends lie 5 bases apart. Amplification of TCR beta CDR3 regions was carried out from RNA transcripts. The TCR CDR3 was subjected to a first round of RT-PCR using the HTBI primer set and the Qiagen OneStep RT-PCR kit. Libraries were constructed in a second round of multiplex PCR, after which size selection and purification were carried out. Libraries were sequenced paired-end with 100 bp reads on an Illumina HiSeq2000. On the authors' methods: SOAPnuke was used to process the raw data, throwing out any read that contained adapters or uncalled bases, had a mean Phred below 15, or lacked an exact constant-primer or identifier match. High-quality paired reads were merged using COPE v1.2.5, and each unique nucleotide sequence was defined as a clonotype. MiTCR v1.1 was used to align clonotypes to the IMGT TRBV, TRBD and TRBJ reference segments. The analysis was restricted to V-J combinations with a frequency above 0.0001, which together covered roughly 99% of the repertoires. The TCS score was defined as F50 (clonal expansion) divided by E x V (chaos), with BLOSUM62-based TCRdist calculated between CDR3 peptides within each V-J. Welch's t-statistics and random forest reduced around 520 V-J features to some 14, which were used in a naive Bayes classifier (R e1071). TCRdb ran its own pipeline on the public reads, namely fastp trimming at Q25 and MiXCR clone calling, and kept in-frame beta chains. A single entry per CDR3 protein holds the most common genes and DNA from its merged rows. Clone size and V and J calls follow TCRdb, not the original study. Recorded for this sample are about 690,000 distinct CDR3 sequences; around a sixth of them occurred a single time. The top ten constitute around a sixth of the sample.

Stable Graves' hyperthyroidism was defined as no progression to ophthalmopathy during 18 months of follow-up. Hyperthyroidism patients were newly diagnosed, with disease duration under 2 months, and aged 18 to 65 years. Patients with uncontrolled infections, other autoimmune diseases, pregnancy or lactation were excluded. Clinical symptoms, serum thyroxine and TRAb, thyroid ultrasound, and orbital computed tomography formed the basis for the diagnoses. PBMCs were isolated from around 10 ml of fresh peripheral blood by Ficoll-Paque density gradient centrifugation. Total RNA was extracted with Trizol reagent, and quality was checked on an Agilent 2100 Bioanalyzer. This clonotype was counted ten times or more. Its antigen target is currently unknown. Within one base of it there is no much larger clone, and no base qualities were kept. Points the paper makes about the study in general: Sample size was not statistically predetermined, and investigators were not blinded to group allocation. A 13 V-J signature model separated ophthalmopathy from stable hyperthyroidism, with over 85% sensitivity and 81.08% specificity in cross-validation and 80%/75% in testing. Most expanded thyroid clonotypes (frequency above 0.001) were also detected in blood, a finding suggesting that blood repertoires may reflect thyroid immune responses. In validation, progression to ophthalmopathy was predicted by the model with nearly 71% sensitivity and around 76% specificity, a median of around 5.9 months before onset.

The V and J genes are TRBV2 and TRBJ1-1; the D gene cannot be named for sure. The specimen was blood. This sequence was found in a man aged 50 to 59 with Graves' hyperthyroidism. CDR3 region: CASYMNTEAFF. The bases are TGTGCCAGTTACATGAACACTGAAGCTTTCTTT. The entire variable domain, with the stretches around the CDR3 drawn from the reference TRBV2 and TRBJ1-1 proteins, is EPEVTQTPSHQVTQMGQEVILRCVPISNHLYFYWYRQILGQKVEFLVSFYNNEISEKSEIFDDQFSVERPDGSNFTLKIRSTKLEDSAMYFCASYMNTEAFFGQGTRLTVV.